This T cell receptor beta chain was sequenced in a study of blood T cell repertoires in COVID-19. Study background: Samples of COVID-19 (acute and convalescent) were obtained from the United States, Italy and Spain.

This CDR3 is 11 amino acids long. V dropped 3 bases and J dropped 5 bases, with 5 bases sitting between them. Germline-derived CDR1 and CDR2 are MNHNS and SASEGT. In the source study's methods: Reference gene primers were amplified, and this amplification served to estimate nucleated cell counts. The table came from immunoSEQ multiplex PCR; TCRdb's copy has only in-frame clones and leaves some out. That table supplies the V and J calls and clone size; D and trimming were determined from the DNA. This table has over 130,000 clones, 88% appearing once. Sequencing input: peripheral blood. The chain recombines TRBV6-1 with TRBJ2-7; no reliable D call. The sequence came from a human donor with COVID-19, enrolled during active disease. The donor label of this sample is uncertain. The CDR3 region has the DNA TGTGCCAGCAGTGACAGGAACGAGCAGTACTTC. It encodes CASSDRNEQYF.